One and the same sample provided the 32 T cell receptor beta chains below, sequenced in a study of T cell repertoires in cytomegalovirus infection. TCRdb passed the reads through MiXCR, listing each CDR3 protein once. The table has about 500,000 distinct CDR3 sequences, 30% to 35% seen once. No antigen has been assigned to these receptors. This specimen consisted of cultured PBMCs, obtained from culture after CMV antigen stimulation. These receptors were collected from a human donor in good health (CMV status not recorded). Some clones in this sample may be carry-over from other donors' samples.

This clonotype was seen only a few times. The V and J genes are TRBV19 and TRBJ1-2; D is possibly TRBD1 (6 bases). Germline V lookup: CDR1 LNHDA, CDR2 SQIVND (reference sequence). This CDR3 region has 15 residues. V was shortened by 3 bases and J by 3 bases, with 14 bases between the two germline ends. CDR3: CASSIQGFIDYGYTF. DNA of the CDR3: TGTGCCAGTAGTATCCAGGGGTTCATTGACTATGGCTACACCTTC. Drawing the rest from reference TRBV19 and TRBJ1-2, the complete variable domain is DGGITQSPKYLFRKEGQNVTLSCEQNLNHDAMYWYRQDPGQGLRLIYYSQIVNDFQKGDIAEGYSVSREKKESFPLTVTSAQKNPTAFYLCASSIQGFIDYGYTFGSGTRLTVV.

The chain carries TRBV5-8 and TRBJ1-1, with D perhaps matching TRBD1 (6 bases). V was clipped by 4 bases and J by 1 base, with 20 bases between them. The CDR3 extends over 17 amino acids. The germline V gene has CDR1 SGHTS and CDR2 YDEGEE. The CDR3 here is CASSPIGQLIPNTEAFF. CDR3 in DNA: TGTGCCAGCAGCCCTATCGGACAGTTAATCCCGAACACTGAAGCTTTCTTT.

This chain uses TRBV7-9 with TRBJ2-1; 10 bases match TRBD2. This CDR3 is 15 amino acids long. Trimming removed 3 bases from V and 7 bases from J; junction bases left unmatched: 6. CDR1 is SEHNR, CDR2 FQNEAQ, per germline (reference sequence). This CDR3 is CASSFLGLASNEQFF. As DNA, the CDR3 is TGTGCCAGCAGCTTCCTGGGACTAGCGTCAAATGAGCAGTTCTTC.

This chain joins TRBV7-9 and TRBJ2-2, with TRBD2 as a possible D gene (6 bases). There are 11 residues in the CDR3. CDR1 is SEHNR, CDR2 FQNEAQ, per germline (reference sequence). Trimming removed 5 bases at V and 10 bases at J, with 8 bases between. CDR3 DNA: TGTGCCAGCAGCCGGGAGAAGGAGCTGTTTTTT. Amino acid sequence: CASSREKELFF.

The chain employs TRBV15 and TRBJ2-5; D is unclear. V was shortened by 0 bases and J by 2 bases, with 10 bases between the two germline ends. The CDR3 runs 15 residues. CDR1 is LNHNV and CDR2 is YYDKDF in the germline V gene (reference sequence). CDR3 sequence: CATSRDWQPQETQYF. For the CDR3, the DNA is TGTGCCACCAGCAGAGATTGGCAGCCACAAGAGACCCAGTACTTC.

The gene calls are TRBV3-1 and TRBJ2-1; D could derive from TRBD1 or TRBD2 (5 bases each). Between the trimmed V and J ends, which lost 4 bases and 12 bases, there was a span of 19 bases. The length of the CDR3 is 14 residues. Germline loops: CDR1 LGHDT, CDR2 YNNKEL (reference sequence). The CDR3 here is CASSLTRDGTLQFF. The CDR3, as DNA: TGTGCCAGCAGCCTGACCCGCGATGGGACCCTGCAGTTCTTC.

The V call is TRBV7-8, the J call TRBJ1-1; D gene ambiguous. This CDR3 spans 15 amino acids. CDR1 is SGHVS and CDR2 is FQNEAQ in the germline V gene. The V end lost 4 bases, the J end lost 0 bases, and 12 bases lay between the germline ends. CDR3 sequence (DNA): TGTGCCAGCAGCTCCCAGTTGAGGGTGAACACTGAAGCTTTCTTT. This sequence encodes CASSSQLRVNTEAFF.

The chain recombines TRBV19 with TRBJ1-1, with 9 bases aligning to TRBD1. The CDR3 loop spans 13 amino acids. Germline values: CDR1 LNHDA, CDR2 SQIVND (reference sequence). V lost 5 bases and J lost 10; bases outside the gene matches: 8. The chain's CDR3 is CASSPRTGDRAFF. CDR3 coding DNA: TGTGCCAGTAGTCCGAGGACAGGGGATCGAGCTTTCTTT.

A few counts support this clonotype. The CDR3, as DNA: TGCAGTGCTTCCGTACCAGGGTCCGCCACTGAAGCTTTCTTT. Amino acid sequence: CSASVPGSATEAFF. The chain couples TRBV20-1 to TRBJ1-1; D might be TRBD1 (5 bases). The germline V gene encodes CDR1 DFQATT and CDR2 SNEGSKA (reference sequence). The CDR3 has 14 amino acids. The V end was cut by 5 bases, the J end by 4 bases, with 17 bases between.

The chain uses TRBV6-1 and TRBJ2-7; D gene ambiguous. The CDR3 has 13 residues. Trimming took off 7 bases at V and 5 bases at J, with 15 bases between the two ends. Germline-derived CDR1 and CDR2 are MNHNS and SASEGT. The CDR3 spells CASTARPWDEQYF. CDR3 nucleotides: TGTGCCAGCACCGCGCGACCCTGGGACGAGCAGTACTTC.

The chain couples TRBV9 to TRBJ2-7; D remains ambiguous. CDR1 SGDLS and CDR2 YYNGEE come from the germline V gene. The CDR3 length is 15 residues. Trimming took 0 bases from V and 3 from J, leaving 13 bases between them. CDR3 region: CASSVDPQRFYEQYF. The CDR3 nucleotides read TGTGCCAGCAGCGTAGATCCACAACGGTTCTACGAGCAGTACTTC.

The chain's CDR3 is CSAPGPGTDTQYF. The CDR3 region has the DNA TGCAGTGCCCCTGGCCCGGGGACAGATACGCAGTATTTT. V is TRBV20-1 and J is TRBJ2-3; D might be TRBD2 (5 bases). The CDR3 length is 13 residues. Germline values: CDR1 DFQATT, CDR2 SNEGSKA (reference sequence). V lost 6 bases to trimming and J lost 3 bases, with 13 bases between them.

This clonotype was seen only a few times. The J gene is TRBJ2-7, the V gene TRBV27; D may be TRBD1 (6 bases). Trimming left V 5 bases short and J 0 bases short, with 11 bases between. CDR1 is MNHEY and CDR2 is SMNVEV in the germline V gene (reference sequence). The CDR3 spans 14 residues. CDR3 loop: CASSRGRGSYEQYF. The CDR3 bases are TGTGCCAGCAGTCGAGGCAGGGGCTCCTACGAGCAGTACTTC.

The CDR3 DNA reads TGTGCCAGCAGTTACACCATACAGGGTACCTACGAGCAGTACTTC. Translating gives CASSYTIQGTYEQYF. The chain uses TRBV6-8 and TRBJ2-7, with D perhaps TRBD1 (6 bases). CDR3 length equals 15 residues. CDR1 is MNHGY and CDR2 is SAAAGT in the germline V gene. The V gene lost 2 bases and the J gene lost 2 bases, with 13 bases spanning the gap.

The chain carries TRBV7-8 and TRBJ2-1; D tentatively fits TRBD1 or TRBD2 (5 bases each). With 5 bases removed from V and 3 bases from J, the gap between germline ends came to 11 bases. Germline V CDR1 and CDR2: SGHVS, FQNEAQ. The CDR3 is made up of 14 amino acids. The chain's CDR3 is CASSQRTNYNEQFF. CDR3 bases: TGTGCCAGCAGCCAGCGGACAAACTACAATGAGCAGTTCTTC.

In its sample, this clonotype was seen a few times. CDR3 coding DNA: TGTGCCAGCAGCCCGCGGCGAGGCACTGAAGCTTTCTTT. It is translated as CASSPRRGTEAFF. This sequence joins TRBV7-9 and TRBJ1-1; D is uncertain. CDR1 is SEHNR and CDR2 is FQNEAQ in the germline V gene (reference sequence). V gave up 5 bases and J gave up 4 bases, with 11 bases separating them. The CDR3 loop spans 13 amino acids.

This clonotype showed up just a few times. The genes are TRBV12-3 or TRBV12-4 and TRBJ2-7; D is possibly TRBD1 (7 bases). With 6 bases removed from V and 6 bases from J, the gap between germline ends came to 12 bases. The CDR3 extends over 12 amino acids. The CDR3 nucleotides read TGTGCCAGCAGCCAGGGGGGAAGCGAGCAGTACTTC. Translating gives CASSQGGSEQYF.

CDR3 sequence: CASSPHSRVRETQYF. CDR3 DNA: TGTGCCAGCAGCCCTCACTCCAGGGTCCGAGAGACCCAGTACTTC. This chain links TRBV12-3 or TRBV12-4 with TRBJ2-5; D is possibly TRBD1 (5 bases). The CDR3 runs to 15 residues. V lost 6 bases to trimming and J lost 4 bases, with 18 bases between them.

Only one count was recorded for this clonotype. One end of the junction is discordant with germline, which a read error may explain. The chain has TRBV30 and TRBJ1-2; possible D gene TRBD1, 5 bases. The CDR3 is made up of 14 amino acids. CDR1 is GTSNPN, CDR2 SVGIG, per germline (reference sequence). The CDR3 protein is CVWSATGGDYGYTF. The CDR3 region has the DNA TGTGTCTGGAGTGCTACCGGGGGAGACTATGGCTACACCTTC.

This clonotype has more than one count but fewer than ten. The V gene is TRBV19, the J gene TRBJ2-3; 9 bases agree with TRBD2. The CDR3 runs to 17 residues. Germline CDR1 is LNHDA and CDR2 is SQIVND (reference sequence). Germline trimming cut 4 bases from V and 6 bases from J; bases unmatched to any gene: 14. The chain's CDR3 is CASSTTILAGRGDTQYF. The CDR3 nucleotides are TGTGCCAGTAGTACAACGATACTAGCGGGTCGAGGCGATACGCAGTATTTT.

The table lists this clonotype with a few counts. This chain joins TRBV7-2 and TRBJ2-4; 7 bases fit TRBD1. V was clipped by 5 bases and J by 3 bases; unmatched bases: 10. The germline CDR1 and CDR2 sequences are SGHTA and FQGNSA. This CDR3 has 16 residues. The CDR3: CASSNQGEGVKNIQYF. The CDR3 bases are TGTGCCAGCAGCAATCAGGGGGAAGGTGTCAAAAACATTCAGTACTTC.

The rearrangement uses TRBV19 and TRBJ2-6; D is uncertain. Per germline, CDR1 LNHDA and CDR2 SQIVND (reference sequence). This CDR3 comprises 18 residues. Between the trimmed V and J ends, which lost 3 bases and 0 bases, there was a span of 15 bases. CDR3 residues: CASSIVREVPSGANVLTF. The CDR3 DNA sequence: TGTGCCAGTAGTATCGTCCGTGAGGTACCCTCTGGGGCCAACGTCCTGACTTTC.

This chain joins TRBV25-1 and TRBJ1-4, with 7 nucleotides matching TRBD1. Germline V CDR1 and CDR2: MGHDK, SYGVNS. The CDR3 runs to 16 residues. The junction had 10 bases not matched to a gene; V was cut back by 1 base and J by 8 bases. CDR3 sequence (DNA): TGTGCCAGCAGTGAATTGGGCAGGGGGATTGGCGAAAAACTGTTTTTT. Encoded protein: CASSELGRGIGEKLFF.

The V and J genes are TRBV28 and TRBJ2-2; TRBD1 is a possible D gene (6 bases). CDR3 length: 15 residues. Trimming removed 6 bases at V and 2 bases at J, with 13 bases between. CDR1 is MDHEN and CDR2 is SYDVKM in the germline V gene. The CDR3 coding sequence is TGTGCCAGCAGGCTAGGACAGAGAAACACCGGGGAGCTGTTTTTT. It encodes CASRLGQRNTGELFF.

The chain carries TRBV12-3 or TRBV12-4 and TRBJ1-6; D may be TRBD1 (5 bases). The germline V and J ends were trimmed by 4 bases and 5 bases, with 9 bases remaining between them. This CDR3 contains 14 residues. The CDR3 DNA sequence: TGTGCCAGCAGTTGGGGACGTAATAATTCACCCCTCCACTTT. It is translated as CASSWGRNNSPLHF.

CDR3 in DNA: TGTGCCACCAGCAGAGCCGAAGGGGGGGGCACAGATACGCAGTATTTT. Its protein is CATSRAEGGGTDTQYF. This chain connects TRBV15 to TRBJ2-3; maybe TRBD2 (7 bases). The V gene's germline CDR1 is LNHNV and CDR2 YYDKDF (reference sequence). The CDR3 consists of 16 residues. V was trimmed by 1 base and J by 1 base, leaving 12 bases between them.

This clonotype occurred many times. This chain joins TRBV7-2 and TRBJ1-1; 8 nucleotides agree with TRBD1. The CDR3 has 14 residues. V lost 6 bases to trimming and J lost 1 base; unmatched junction nucleotides: 4. Germline V gene lookup returns CDR1 SGHTA and CDR2 FQGNSA. CDR3 in amino acids: CASRRTGTNTEAFF. CDR3 bases: TGTGCCAGCAGACGGACAGGGACGAACACTGAAGCTTTCTTT. Full variable domain (remainder filled in from reference TRBV7-2 and TRBJ1-1): GAGVSQSPSNKVTEKGKDVELRCDPISGHTALYWYRQSLGQGLEFLIYFQGNSAPDKSGLPSDRFSAERTGGSVSTLTIQRTQQEDSAVYLCASRRTGTNTEAFFGQGTRLTVV.

The CDR3 loop is CASRDRGRLNTGELFF. The CDR3 nucleotides read TGTGCCAGCAGGGACAGGGGGCGATTGAACACCGGGGAGCTGTTTTTT. V gene TRBV6-2 or TRBV6-3 combines with J gene TRBJ2-2, with 11 bases matching TRBD1. The ends lost 6 bases at V and 1 base at J; junction bases unmatched: 4. This CDR3 has 16 amino acids. Germline V gene sequence: CDR1 MNHEY, CDR2 SVGEGT.

There are a few counts of this clonotype. The chain joins TRBV7-3 to TRBJ2-3; 11 bases match TRBD2. Germline lookup yields CDR1 SGHTA and CDR2 FQGTGA. Unmatched junction bases numbered 4, after V lost 5 bases and J lost 6 bases. The CDR3 consists of 14 residues. The CDR3 DNA reads TGTGCCAGCAGCCAAACTAGCGGGAGTGATACGCAGTATTTT. As protein: CASSQTSGSDTQYF.

The chain carries TRBV12-3 or TRBV12-4 and TRBJ2-1; 12 bases map to TRBD2. The ends lost 7 bases at V and 1 base at J; junction bases unmatched: 8. The CDR3 spans 17 residues. The CDR3 nucleotides read TGTGCCAGCACAAAGACTAGCGGGAGTGTTTCCTACAATGAGCAGTTCTTC. Translation: CASTKTSGSVSYNEQFF.

The chain carries TRBV19 and TRBJ1-5; D is uncertain. Germline V gives CDR1 LNHDA, CDR2 SQIVND (reference sequence). Trimming cost V 9 bases and J 2 bases, with 17 bases left between them. The CDR3 runs 15 residues. CDR3 in DNA: TGTGCCAGCCATAGGAGTTCTTGGGGCAATCAGCCCCAGCATTTT. Protein sequence: CASHRSSWGNQPQHF.

V usage is TRBV20-1 and J usage is TRBJ2-1, with 13 positions matching TRBD2. There are 17 residues in the CDR3. Germline loops: CDR1 DFQATT, CDR2 SNEGSKA (reference sequence). Trimming at V came to 1 base and at J to 0 bases, leaving 3 bases not matched to a gene. The CDR3 here is CSARGLAGGSSYNEQFF. CDR3 bases: TGCAGTGCTAGAGGACTAGCGGGAGGAAGCTCCTACAATGAGCAGTTCTTC.